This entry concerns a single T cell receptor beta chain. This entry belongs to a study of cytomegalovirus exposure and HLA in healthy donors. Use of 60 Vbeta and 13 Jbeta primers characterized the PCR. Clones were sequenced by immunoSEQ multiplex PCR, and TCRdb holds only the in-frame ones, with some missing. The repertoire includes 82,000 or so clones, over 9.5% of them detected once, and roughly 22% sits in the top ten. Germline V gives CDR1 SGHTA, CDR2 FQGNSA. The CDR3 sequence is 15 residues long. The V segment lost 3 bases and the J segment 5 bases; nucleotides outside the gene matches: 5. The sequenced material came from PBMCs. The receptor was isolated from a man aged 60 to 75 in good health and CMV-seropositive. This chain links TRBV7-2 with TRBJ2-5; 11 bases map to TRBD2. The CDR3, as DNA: TGTGCCAGCAGCTTGGGGACTAGCGGTGGGGAGACCCAGTACTTC. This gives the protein CASSLGTSGGETQYF.